A single sample gave rise to the 3 T cell receptor beta chains below, sequenced in a study of cytomegalovirus exposure and HLA in healthy donors. Primers: 60 Vbeta forward and 13 Jbeta reverse. TCRdb's table, derived via immunoSEQ multiplex PCR, lists solely in-frame clones and lacks some. The repertoire includes 100,000 to 150,000 clones, around 77% of them detected once, and 5.8% sits in the top ten. Sequencing used PBMCs. These receptors were collected from a man in his late teens or twenties in good health and CMV-seropositive.

The chain carries TRBV5-6 and TRBJ2-6; D not resolved. There are 14 residues in the CDR3. Germline-derived CDR1 and CDR2 are SGHDT and YYEEEE. V dropped 2 bases and J dropped 0 bases, with 3 bases sitting between them. The CDR3 sequence: CASSFGSGANVLTF. For the CDR3, the DNA is TGTGCCAGCAGCTTCGGCTCTGGGGCCAACGTCCTGACTTTC.

The V and J genes are TRBV6-6 and TRBJ2-1; 14 nucleotides line up with TRBD2. Germline loops: CDR1 MNHNY, CDR2 SVGAGI (reference sequence). Trimming removed 6 bases from V and 9 bases from J; junction bases left unmatched: 7. CDR3 length equals 15 residues. The CDR3, as DNA: TGTGCCAGCAGGGGGACTAGCGGGAGAACGAGTGAGCAGTTCTTC. Encoded protein: CASRGTSGRTSEQFF.

The rearrangement joins TRBV6-5 to TRBJ1-2, with a weak D call TRBD1 (5 bases). Germline loops: CDR1 MNHEY, CDR2 SVGAGI. The V gene lost 10 bases and the J gene lost 4 bases, with 22 bases spanning the gap. CDR3 length: 15 amino acids. CDR3 protein: CAINHPAGNLYGYTF. The CDR3 DNA reads as TGTGCCATCAATCATCCAGCAGGGAACCTCTATGGCTACACCTTC.